The 5 T cell receptor beta chains listed next were all sequenced from one sample in a study of T cell responses to AZD1222 COVID-19 vaccine listed by TCRdb under 2021. The time point label corresponds to: baseline before first vaccination. Library preparation was by the immunoSEQ multiplex PCR assay. The table comes from immuneACCESS by way of TCRdb, which keeps in-frame sequences with V and J called. Part of the clones is missing from these tables; in studies checked, under half for an unresolved V gene and the rest for unknown reasons. The sample table records approximately 150,000 clones; approximately 90% of these occur just once. Jointly, the top ten make up under 5% of the sample. Sequencing used peripheral blood, obtained on day 0 of AZD1222 vaccination. The receptors come from an adult in good health.

The chain combines TRBV25-1 with TRBJ2-2; D possibly uses TRBD1 or TRBD2 (5 bases each). Germline V lookup: CDR1 MGHDK, CDR2 SYGVNS. With 0 bases removed from V and 6 bases from J, the gap between germline ends came to 8 bases. The CDR3 is made up of 14 amino acids. The CDR3 reads CASSEYLGAGELFF. The DNA for the CDR3 is TGTGCCAGCAGTGAATATCTGGGGGCCGGGGAGCTGTTTTTT. The full variable domain, in which reference TRBV25-1 and TRBJ2-2 provide the parts outside the CDR3, is EADIYQTPRYLVIGTGKKITLECSQTMGHDKMYWYQQDPGMELHLIHYSYGVNSTEKGDLSSESTVSRIRTEHFPLTLESARPSHTSQYLCASSEYLGAGELFFGEGSRLTVL.

This chain connects TRBV28 to TRBJ1-5, with TRBD1 as a possible D gene (6 bases). The germline V gene has CDR1 MDHEN and CDR2 SYDVKM. There are 15 residues in the CDR3. Trimming took off 10 bases at V and 0 bases at J, with 16 bases between the two ends. Here the CDR3 DNA reads TGTGCCATCGACCCGACAGGATCTAGCAATCAGCCCCAGCATTTT. Its protein is CAIDPTGSSNQPQHF.

This clone was detected once. The gene calls are TRBV10-3 and TRBJ1-2; the D gene is possibly TRBD1 (5 bases). Trimming took off 2 bases at V and 0 bases at J, with 16 bases between the two ends. Germline CDR1 and CDR2: ENHRY and SYGVKD. The CDR3 spans 17 residues. CDR3 nucleotide sequence: TGTGCCATCAGTGAGCGTTTAGGAGGGGCGACTAACTATGGCTACACCTTC. Translation gives CAISERLGGATNYGYTF.

This chain connects TRBV6-1 to TRBJ1-2; 8 bases line up with TRBD1. V was clipped by 0 bases and J by 4 bases; unmatched bases: 4. This CDR3 has 15 amino acids. Germline V gives CDR1 MNHNS, CDR2 SASEGT. This chain's CDR3 is CASSEANGQGYGYTF. The CDR3 DNA follows: TGTGCCAGCAGTGAAGCGAACGGACAGGGCTATGGCTACACCTTC.

V is TRBV6-2 or TRBV6-3 and J is TRBJ2-2; possibly TRBD1 for D (7 bases). CDR1 and CDR2 from the germline V gene are MNHEY and SVGEGT. CDR3 length: 14 amino acids. The germline V and J ends were trimmed by 4 bases and 5 bases, with 11 bases remaining between them. CDR3 bases: TGTGCCAGCAGTTGGACAGGAGGGACCGGGGAGCTGTTTTTT. Protein sequence: CASSWTGGTGELFF.